This TCR beta chain was sequenced in a study of blood T cell repertoires in COVID-19 (TCRdb year 2020). At the level of the whole study: Samples from collaborators originated in the United States, Italy and Spain and spanned both the acute and convalescent phases of COVID-19. Where available, HLA class I and class II types were taken from metadata supplied by the sample provider and were not determined by assay-based typing. The prospective study material was composed of cDNA or gDNA derived from T cells, B-cell-depleted T cells, or PBMCs. A de-identified subject ID, COVID-19 status, age in years and sex were almost always included in the sample metadata. The samples were drawn from the first 160 participants of the ongoing ImmuneRACE study and from about 1,200 subjects provided by 6 global collaborators. Deeply sampled blood TCRbeta repertoires from subjects exposed to, actively infected with, or recovered from COVID-19 were included in the dataset. The repertoires were released in a freely available public database meant as a resource for research on the immune response to SARS-CoV-2. What the authors observed across the whole study: Clinical and demographic metadata were provided uncurated, with the amount varying by source and participant.

Here V drops 1 base and J drops 14 bases, and the junction holds 5 bases not matched to any gene. From a lookup of the germline V gene, CDR1 and CDR2 are SGHTA and FQGTGA. From its cysteine to its phenylalanine, the CDR3 spans 13 amino acids. Here the CDR3 DNA is all that survives: 39 bases in frame from base 1. One collaborating source in Seattle enrolled patients while the patients were actively infected and followed the patients over time throughout the course of disease. Collaborating institutions collected whole blood in K2EDTA tubes following their own protocols. For TCRbeta analysis, collaborators shipped samples in one of three forms: frozen whole blood, isolated PBMCs, or DNA extracted from either of those sample types. Notes on this clone: Its antigen target is currently unknown. Base qualities are missing; no much larger clone stands one base away.

TCRbeta CDR3 regions were amplified from genomic DNA by means of the immunoSEQ Assay, a bias-controlled multiplex PCR. On the study's bioinformatics: Nucleated cell counts per sample were estimated from amplification of reference gene primers within the assay. To quantify the absolute abundance of each unique TCRbeta CDR3 rearrangement, sequence reads were collapsed and filtered. For each sample, productive Simpson clonality was calculated as the square root of Simpson's diversity index across productive rearrangements. This immuneACCESS table, as held by TCRdb, lists in-frame sequences with V and J called but not all clones. Of the missing ones, under half trace to an unresolved V gene in checked studies; the others have no known cause. V and J calls and clone size are as listed in that table; D and trimming were resolved from the DNA. For this sample the table gives 300,000 to 400,000 clones, of which about 87% were detected only once. Roughly a tenth of the sample belongs to the ten largest clones.

Sample: peripheral blood. The sequence came from a young man with COVID-19, enrolled during active disease. The sequence links TRBV7-3 to TRBJ1-6, with 7 junctional bases fitting TRBD1. The CDR3 protein sequence reads: CASSLNTRGSLHF. The sequence in DNA is TGTGCCAGCAGCTTAAACACCAGGGGGTCCCTCCACTTT.